These 22 T cell receptor beta chains were sequenced from one sample in a study of blood T cells in healthy people across ages. Next came a second PCR, run for roughly 6 to 11 cycles, which used a sample-barcoded 5' primer along with a J-beta primer mix. MiXCR was run by TCRdb on the 5' RACE reads, yielding one entry per CDR3 protein. The data hold roughly 900,000 distinct CDR3 sequences, with about 28% observed a single time. The specimen was blood. These receptor sequences come from a woman of 80 years or more in good health.

This clonotype has ten or more counts. The chain is built from TRBV27 and TRBJ2-1, with a weak D call TRBD2 (6 bases). V dropped 5 bases and J dropped 7 bases, with 21 bases sitting between them. The CDR3 extends over 16 amino acids. CDR1 and CDR2 (germline): MNHEY, SMNVEV (reference sequence). The CDR3 is CASSETLIGGSNEQFF. The CDR3, as DNA: TGTGCCAGCAGTGAGACTCTAATCGGGGGATCTAATGAGCAGTTCTTC.

This clonotype was counted ten times or more. The chain couples TRBV24-1 to TRBJ2-5; no definite D call. This CDR3 is 11 amino acids long. Trimming left V 10 bases short and J 1 base short, with 6 bases between. CDR1 KGHDR and CDR2 SFDVKD come from the germline V gene. CDR3 coding DNA: TGTGCCACAGGTCTCCAAGAGACCCAGTACTTC. Its translation is CATGLQETQYF.

This chain connects TRBV28 to TRBJ2-7; D gene ambiguous. V gave up 6 bases and J gave up 6 bases, with 12 bases separating them. The germline V gene encodes CDR1 MDHEN and CDR2 SYDVKM. CDR3 length equals 12 residues. This chain's CDR3 is CASRKGYREQYF. Written as DNA, the CDR3 is TGTGCCAGCAGAAAAGGGTATCGCGAGCAGTACTTC.

This chain links TRBV7-2 with TRBJ1-2; 11 nucleotides align to TRBD1. Germline V gives CDR1 SGHTA, CDR2 FQGNSA. The ends lost 0 bases at V and 0 bases at J; junction bases unmatched: 9. The CDR3 extends over 19 amino acids. CDR3 amino acids: CASSLAPGQGVGSNYGYTF. CDR3 coding DNA: TGTGCCAGCAGCTTAGCGCCGGGACAGGGGGTCGGATCTAACTATGGCTACACCTTC.

This clonotype was recorded only once. A much larger clonotype is one base distant, so this may be a read error. V usage is TRBV20-1 and J usage is TRBJ2-1, with 9 bases identical to TRBD2. CDR1 is DFQATT, CDR2 SNEGSKA, per germline (reference sequence). The length of the CDR3 is 16 residues. The CDR3 DNA is TGCAGACGCGGGGGGGGCTTGAGCACCTCCTACAATGAGCAGTGCTTC. Protein product: CRRGGGLSTSYNEQCF.

On this clonotype itself: This sequence may be a read error, since a much larger clone differs from it by one base. This sequence joins TRBV7-8 and TRBJ1-2, with 8 positions matching TRBD1. Germline V lookup: CDR1 SGHVS, CDR2 FQNEAQ. Trimming took 1 base from V and 4 from J; bases not matched to a gene: 2. The CDR3 is 14 residues long. CDR3 protein: CASSLGGQAYGYTF. DNA for the CDR3: TGTGCCAGCAGCTTAGGGGGACAGGCCTATGGCTACACCTTC.

This clonotype was recorded only once. CDR3 amino acids: CASKLASTDTQYF. In nucleotides, the CDR3 is TGTGCCAGCAAATTGGCGAGCACAGATACGCAGTATTTT. The chain combines TRBV6-6 with TRBJ2-3; unclear D gene. Trimming removed 7 bases at V and 0 bases at J, with 8 bases between. The germline V gene encodes CDR1 MNHNY and CDR2 SVGAGI (reference sequence). The CDR3 spans 13 residues.

The V call is TRBV5-6, the J call TRBJ1-4; D is unclear. V was trimmed by 3 bases and J by 5 bases, leaving 35 bases between them. This CDR3 comprises 22 residues. Germline loops: CDR1 SGHDT, CDR2 YYEEEE. CDR3 region: CASSSRLFTDGLRRRPNEKLFF. Here the CDR3 DNA reads TGTGCCAGCAGCTCGAGACTTTTCACCGACGGCCTCCGAAGAAGGCCCAATGAAAAACTGTTTTTT.

There are many counts of this clonotype. The V call is TRBV20-1, the J call TRBJ1-2, with TRBD1 as a possible D gene (5 bases). CDR1 is DFQATT, CDR2 SNEGSKA, per germline (reference sequence). V dropped 3 bases and J dropped 4 bases, with 15 bases sitting between them. The CDR3 has 14 amino acids. In DNA form, the CDR3 reads TGCAGTGCTAGCGGCCTGAGGGACTTCTATGGCTACACCTTC. Its translation: CSASGLRDFYGYTF.

Concerning this clonotype itself: Just one base apart from a much larger clone, this may be a read error. The chain carries TRBV3-1 and TRBJ1-2, with D hard to call. Per germline, CDR1 LGHDT and CDR2 YNNKEL (reference sequence). This CDR3 has 13 residues. The CDR3: CASNQEGLNGYTF. The CDR3 region has the DNA TGTGCCAGCAACCAAGAAGGTCTGAATGGCTACACCTTC. The full variable domain, completed using reference TRBV3-1 and TRBJ1-2, is DTAVSQTPKYLVTQMGNDKSIKCEQNLGHDTMYWYKQDSKKFLKIMFSYNNKELIINETVPNRFSPKSPDKAHLNLHINSLELGDSAVYFCASNQEGLNGYTFGSGTRLTVV.

This clonotype came up many times. The genes are TRBV27 and TRBJ1-1; no clear D gene. Germline values: CDR1 MNHEY, CDR2 SMNVEV (reference sequence). The germline V and J ends were trimmed by 0 bases and 1 base, with 3 bases remaining between them. The CDR3 consists of 13 residues. In DNA, the CDR3 is TGTGCCAGCAGTTTATCCCCGAACACTGAAGCTTTCTTT. This translates into CASSLSPNTEAFF.

About this clonotype itself: A junction end diverges from the germline sequence, so it may reflect a read error. The chain links TRBV7-2 to TRBJ2-7; D tentatively fits TRBD1 or TRBD2 (5 bases each). Germline V gene lookup returns CDR1 SGHTA and CDR2 FQGNSA. CDR3 size: 16 residues. The CDR3 here is CASSLASPGPNYEQYF. CDR3 coding DNA: TGCGCCAGCAGCTTAGCTTCCCCGGGACCTAATTACGAGCAGTACTTC.

This clonotype was seen at least ten times. The rearrangement uses TRBV20-1 and TRBJ1-2; the D is unclear. The CDR3 is made up of 13 amino acids. Germline assignment: CDR1 DFQATT and CDR2 SNEGSKA (reference sequence). Trimming stripped 0 bases from V and 2 bases from J, with 7 bases between. CDR3 DNA sequence: TGCAGTGCTAGAGACGGGTTGAACTATGGCTACACCTTC. This encodes CSARDGLNYGYTF.

The table lists this clonotype with a few counts. The CDR3 region has the DNA TGTGCCAGCAGTCCGACAGTTGGATCACCCCTCCACTTT. Protein sequence: CASSPTVGSPLHF. This sequence joins TRBV27 and TRBJ1-6, with D perhaps matching TRBD1 (5 bases). Germline V gives CDR1 MNHEY, CDR2 SMNVEV (reference sequence). V lost 5 bases to trimming and J lost 10 bases, with 12 bases between them. The length of the CDR3 is 13 residues.

This clonotype has a count of ten or more. J is TRBJ2-5 and V is TRBV7-2; the D gene could be TRBD1 or TRBD2 (5 bases each). V lost 1 base and J lost 5, with 17 bases in between. The CDR3 length is 16 residues. From germline, CDR1 is SGHTA and CDR2 FQGNSA. CDR3 region: CASSLERGLAAETQYF. As DNA, the CDR3 is TGTGCCAGCAGCTTAGAAAGGGGTCTAGCTGCCGAGACCCAGTACTTC.

Points on this clonotype: A much larger clone differs by one base, so this may be a read error. The V call is TRBV29-1, the J call TRBJ1-5; D is uncertain. Germline CDR1 reads SQVTM; CDR2 reads ANQGSEA. The CDR3 consists of 13 residues. CDR3 loop: CSVGNTGNPPQHF. CDR3 DNA sequence: TGCAGCGTTGGTAATACGGGTAATCCGCCCCAGCATTTT.

This clonotype occurred many times. Germline is not matched at one junction end, which may reflect a read error. The V and J genes are TRBV19 and TRBJ2-7; perhaps TRBD2 as D (5 bases). CDR1 and CDR2 from the germline V gene are LNHDA and SQIVND (reference sequence). The CDR3 spans 15 residues. CDR3 in DNA: TGTGCCAGTAGCATAGAGGGTCATGGGGTCTACGAGCAGTACTTC. This translates into CASSIEGHGVYEQYF.

The chain uses TRBV5-8 and TRBJ1-5, with D perhaps matching TRBD1 (6 bases). This CDR3 comprises 16 residues. Germline CDR1 SGHTS, CDR2 YDEGEE. V lost 4 bases to trimming and J lost 1 base, with 15 bases between them. In DNA, the CDR3 is TGTGCCAGCAGCCCCCAACAGGGTCTGAGCAATCAGCCCCAGCATTTT. Translation gives CASSPQQGLSNQPQHF.

The chain uses TRBV5-1 and TRBJ1-1; D is possibly TRBD1 (6 bases). Germline lookup yields CDR1 SGHRS and CDR2 YFSETQ. Trimming took 0 bases from V and 1 from J, leaving 13 bases between them. The CDR3 has 16 residues. The DNA of the CDR3 is TGCGCCAGCAGCTTGGCAGGGCCAGGGGCGAACACTGAAGCTTTCTTT. Translating it yields CASSLAGPGANTEAFF.

V is TRBV5-1 and J is TRBJ2-7, with TRBD1 identical over 7 bases. Trimming cost V 7 bases and J 1 base; bases outside gene matches: 8. Per the germline V gene, CDR1 is SGHRS and CDR2 is YFSETQ. CDR3 length equals 14 residues. The CDR3 nucleotides read TGCGCCAGCTCCCAAGGGGGCTGGTCCTACGAGCAGTACTTC. It is translated as CASSQGGWSYEQYF.

The V and J genes are TRBV18 and TRBJ2-5, with D possibly TRBD2 on 5 matching bases. The assigned J gene may be wrong: the sequence end matches TRBJ2-7 better. The V gene's germline CDR1 is KGHSH and CDR2 LQKENI. The CDR3 has 14 residues. The DNA for the CDR3 is TGTGCCAGCTCACCGCGGACTGGAGAGGCCGAGCAGTACTTC. Its protein is CASSPRTGEAEQYF.

Comments on this clonotype: A read error may explain this, as a much larger clone is one base away. Lacking the conserved final phenylalanine or tryptophan, this CDR3 likely reflects a read error. The chain is built from TRBV7-6 and TRBJ2-1, with D possibly matching TRBD1 (5 bases). The CDR3 sequence is 16 residues long. V dropped 0 bases and J dropped 3 bases, with 12 bases sitting between them. Germline CDR1 reads SGHVS; CDR2 reads FNYEAQ. The CDR3 DNA reads TGTGCCAGCAGCTTAGCGGTAGGGGCGGTCTACAATGAGCAGTTCTGC. Translating gives CASSLAVGAVYNEQFC.